The 25 T cell receptor beta chains listed next were all sequenced from one sample in a study of vaccination effects on CD4 cells after COVID-19. These receptors are not linked to any known antigen. Generated by immunoSEQ multiplex PCR, the TCRdb table keeps only in-frame clones and is missing some. The repertoire holds fewer than 85,000 clones, with around 70% as singletons. Upon completion of about eleven days in culture, CD4+ T cells were isolated. Participants were given two doses of BNT162b2 or mRNA-1273 vaccine. The sequencing used CD4+ T cells from PBMCs cultured without peptide, collected after COVID-19 vaccination. The receptors shown here come from a human donor who received a COVID-19 vaccine.

The chain joins TRBV12-5 to TRBJ2-3, with D tentatively TRBD1 (5 bases). Germline V gene sequence: CDR1 LGHNT, CDR2 FRNRAP. V lost 7 bases and J 2 bases, leaving 13 bases between the germline ends. The CDR3 runs 14 residues. CDR3 residues: CASALQVTTDTQYF. CDR3 nucleotides: TGTGCTAGTGCCCTACAGGTAACCACAGATACGCAGTATTTT. Supplemented by reference TRBV12-5 and TRBJ2-3, the full variable domain reads DARVTQTPRHKVTEMGQEVTMRCQPILGHNTVFWYRQTMMQGLELLAYFRNRAPLDDSGMPKDRFSAEMPDATLATLKIQPSEPRDSAVYFCASALQVTTDTQYFGPGTRLTVL.

The rearrangement uses TRBV5-4 and TRBJ2-7, with 7 bases matching TRBD2. V was clipped by 4 bases and J by 0 bases; unmatched bases: 7. Germline V gene lookup returns CDR1 SGHNT and CDR2 YYREEE (reference sequence). The CDR3 loop spans 15 amino acids. CDR3 in DNA: TGTGCCAGCAGCCCCGACGGGGGGAGCTCCTACGAGCAGTACGTC. This codes for CASSPDGGSSYEQYV.

The sample holds one count of this clone. CDR3 protein: CASSLGPTGSVGEQFF. DNA of the CDR3: TGCGCCAGCAGCTTGGGCCCGACAGGGTCTGTAGGTGAGCAGTTCTTC. This chain uses TRBV5-1 with TRBJ2-1; 7 bases map to TRBD1. The CDR3 length is 16 residues. The germline CDR1 and CDR2 sequences are SGHRS and YFSETQ. J lost 9 bases, V lost 0 bases, and 12 bases had no gene match.

This clone has a handful of counts. The rearrangement links TRBV24-1 to TRBJ1-2; D might be TRBD1 (5 bases). CDR1 and CDR2 (germline): KGHDR, SFDVKD. The V end lost 4 bases, the J end lost 4 bases, and 12 bases lay between the germline ends. The CDR3 totals 14 residues. The CDR3 sequence: CATSDETDPYGYTF. The DNA of the CDR3 is TGTGCCACCAGTGACGAGACAGACCCCTATGGCTACACCTTC.

The rearrangement links TRBV4-1 to TRBJ1-6; no clear D. Germline loops: CDR1 MGHRA, CDR2 YSYEKL. The CDR3 is made up of 15 amino acids. V lost 2 bases and J 6 bases, leaving 11 bases between the germline ends. This CDR3 is CASSQRTSPNSPLHF. CDR3 DNA sequence: TGCGCCAGCAGCCAAAGAACAAGCCCTAATTCACCCCTCCACTTT.

The chain combines TRBV7-8 with TRBJ2-7; D is perhaps TRBD2 (5 bases). This CDR3 is 13 amino acids long. Germline loops: CDR1 SGHVS, CDR2 FQNEAQ. Between the trimmed V and J ends, which lost 4 bases and 6 bases, there was a span of 13 bases. The CDR3: CASSSMHSGEQYV. The CDR3, as DNA: TGTGCCAGCAGCTCGATGCACAGCGGCGAGCAGTACGTC.

This chain links TRBV5-1 with TRBJ1-2; the match to TRBD1 covers 7 bases. The CDR3 spans 13 residues. Germline CDR1 and CDR2: SGHRS and YFSETQ. V shed 2 bases, J shed 6 bases, and the junction held 4 bases outside the gene matches. CDR3 bases: TGCGCCAGCAGCTTTTCGCAGGGGGATGGCTACACCTTC. Protein product: CASSFSQGDGYTF.

CDR3 in DNA: TGCGCCAGCAGTGAGTTGAGGCTGGCCCATGAGCAGTTCTTC. Translated, it gives CASSELRLAHEQFF. V usage is TRBV10-2 and J usage is TRBJ2-1; D is unclear. Germline V gives CDR1 WSHSY, CDR2 SAAADI. This CDR3 has 14 amino acids. Trimming took off 1 base at V and 8 bases at J, with 12 bases between the two ends.

V is TRBV5-4 and J is TRBJ2-6; TRBD2 matches at 11 bases. Losses at the gene ends were 0 bases for V and 1 base for J; bases not matched to a gene: 3. CDR3 length: 18 residues. Looked up from germline, CDR1 is SGHNT and CDR2 is YYREEE (reference sequence). The CDR3 here is CASSLVTSGGSGANVLTF. CDR3 sequence (DNA): TGTGCCAGCAGCTTGGTTACTAGCGGGGGTTCTGGGGCCAACGTCCTGACTTTC.

In this sample, this clone turned up a few times. This chain joins TRBV12-3 or TRBV12-4 and TRBJ1-1; the D is unclear. The V end was cut by 4 bases, the J end by 3 bases, with 9 bases between. The CDR3 sequence is 13 residues long. CDR3 nucleotides: TGTGCCAGCAGTTCGGGAGGGCACACTGAAGCTTTCTTT. This codes for CASSSGGHTEAFF.

A few counts support this clone. This sequence joins TRBV3-1 (or the pseudogene TRBV3-2) and TRBJ1-5; D gene uncertain. Per the germline V gene, CDR1 is LGHDT and CDR2 is YNNKEL (reference sequence). Trimming took 1 base from V and 8 from J, leaving 12 bases between them. This CDR3 is 14 amino acids long. The CDR3 region is CASSQVLNAKPQHF. In nucleotides, the CDR3 is TGTGCCAGCAGCCAAGTTTTAAATGCGAAGCCCCAGCATTTT.

This clone has only one observation. This chain links TRBV20-1 with TRBJ2-7; D remains ambiguous. Germline lookup yields CDR1 DFQATT and CDR2 SNEGSKA (reference sequence). This CDR3 spans 17 amino acids. Trimming cost V 3 bases and J 5 bases, with 26 bases left between them. In nucleotides, the CDR3 is TGCAGTGCTAGTAATCTTGCGGCAGCCCGGAGAGGAAACGAGCAGTACGTC. Amino acid sequence: CSASNLAAARRGNEQYV.

The chain employs TRBV30 and TRBJ1-2; D perhaps matches TRBD1 (6 bases). The CDR3 extends over 13 amino acids. V was shortened by 4 bases and J by 4 bases, with 13 bases between the two germline ends. Per the germline V gene, CDR1 is GTSNPN and CDR2 is SVGIG (reference sequence). CDR3 sequence (DNA): TGTGCCTGGACTAAACAGGGTACCTATGGCTACACCTTC. Translation gives CAWTKQGTYGYTF.

V gene TRBV19 combines with J gene TRBJ1-1; 9 nucleotides agree with TRBD1. J was trimmed by 4 bases and V by 3 bases; bases with no gene match: 15. Germline CDR1 LNHDA, CDR2 SQIVND (reference sequence). The CDR3 loop spans 18 amino acids. The CDR3 DNA is TGTGCCAGTAGTATTCGGGGGTTGGACAGGGGCGCGGCCACTGAAGCTTTCTTT. Translated: CASSIRGLDRGAATEAFF.

V is TRBV7-3 and J is TRBJ1-6; the D gene is possibly TRBD1 (5 bases). This CDR3 is built from 13 residues. Trimming cost V 2 bases and J 12 bases, with 11 bases left between them. CDR1 is SGHTA and CDR2 is FQGTGA in the germline V gene. CDR3 coding DNA: TGTGCCAGCAGCTTAGGGGCAAATCTACCCCTCCACTTT. It encodes CASSLGANLPLHF.

The sample holds one count of this clone. The chain joins TRBV6-4 to TRBJ1-1; 7 bases are shared with TRBD1. Trimming at V came to 3 bases and at J to 4 bases, leaving 17 bases not matched to a gene. CDR3 length: 18 residues. Germline V gene sequence: CDR1 MRHNA, CDR2 SNTAGT. DNA of the CDR3: TGTGCCAGCAGTGATTTGTTAGGGAGGGGGCGCCGGGCCACTGAAGCTTTCTTT. It encodes CASSDLLGRGRRATEAFF.

This clone was recorded once. The CDR3 DNA reads TGTGCCAGCTCACCACTGGACAGGTCTAGCACAGATACGCAGTATTTT. Protein product: CASSPLDRSSTDTQYF. The V call is TRBV18, the J call TRBJ2-3; TRBD1 agrees at 7 bases. Germline V CDR1 and CDR2: KGHSH, LQKENI. This CDR3 region has 16 residues. V gave up 1 base and J gave up 0 bases; unmatched junction bases: 4.

V is TRBV6-5 and J is TRBJ1-1; D gene unclear. V dropped 2 bases and J dropped 8 bases, with 6 bases sitting between them. The CDR3 has 11 residues. The germline gives CDR1 MNHEY, CDR2 SVGAGI. CDR3 protein: CASSYSREAFF. CDR3 DNA sequence: TGTGCCAGCAGTTACAGTCGCGAAGCTTTCTTT.

This chain joins TRBV5-1 and TRBJ2-6, with TRBD1 matching 9 bases. CDR3 length equals 18 residues. Germline V gene lookup returns CDR1 SGHRS and CDR2 YFSETQ. J lost 4 bases, V lost 0 bases, and 8 bases had no gene match. The CDR3 region has the DNA TGCGCCAGCAGCTTGGAACAGGGGGCGGGCTGGGGGGCCAACGTCCTGACTTTC. It specifies CASSLEQGAGWGANVLTF.

The rearrangement uses TRBV12-5 and TRBJ2-3, with D perhaps TRBD2 (5 bases). This CDR3 spans 14 amino acids. Germline V gives CDR1 LGHNT, CDR2 FRNRAP. Trimming shortened V by 6 bases and J by 2 bases, and 12 bases separated the two germline ends. The CDR3: CASGGRGITDTQYF. The CDR3 coding sequence is TGTGCTAGTGGGGGGAGAGGAATCACAGATACGCAGTATTTT.

The chain recombines TRBV11-2 with TRBJ1-2, with TRBD1 matching over 8 bases. Looked up from germline, CDR1 is SGHAT and CDR2 is FQNNGV. V was clipped by 5 bases and J by 0 bases; unmatched bases: 2. The CDR3 has 14 residues. The CDR3 protein is CASSPTGANYGYTF. CDR3 DNA sequence: TGTGCCAGCAGCCCGACAGGGGCTAACTATGGCTACACCTTC.

The chain uses TRBV5-1 and TRBJ2-1; 10 bases line up with TRBD1. Germline V lookup: CDR1 SGHRS, CDR2 YFSETQ. The CDR3 length is 15 residues. The V gene end was trimmed by 4 bases and the J gene end by 5 bases; junction bases not matched to a gene: 6. DNA of the CDR3: TGCGCCAGCAGCCCGACAGGGGGCCCCAACAATGAGCAGTTCTTC. Translating gives CASSPTGGPNNEQFF.

The chain joins TRBV7-9 to TRBJ2-2; no clear D gene. Germline V gene data show CDR1 as SEHNR and CDR2 as FQNEAQ (reference sequence). Trimming took 5 bases from V and 6 from J, leaving 13 bases between them. The CDR3 has 14 amino acids. CDR3 protein: CASSTHWDAGELFF. In nucleotides, the CDR3 is TGTGCCAGCAGCACCCATTGGGATGCCGGGGAGCTGTTTTTT.

The CDR3 DNA reads as TGTGCCAGCAGCAAAGAAGCCAGGGGGCCGACAGATACGCAGTATTTT. Protein sequence: CASSKEARGPTDTQYF. J is TRBJ2-3 and V is TRBV21-1; the table assigns TRBD1, which was not confirmed against the DNA. TRBV21-1 is assigned pseudogene status. This CDR3 is 16 amino acids long.

The chain links TRBV24-1 to TRBJ2-2; 7 nucleotides match TRBD2. The CDR3 contains 15 residues. Germline CDR1 reads KGHDR; CDR2 reads SFDVKD. V shed 5 bases, J shed 0 bases, and the junction held 2 bases outside the gene matches. CDR3 sequence (DNA): TGTGCCACCAGTGTCGGACTAGCGAACACCGGGGAGCTGTTTTTT. It encodes CATSVGLANTGELFF.